The 17 T cell receptor beta chains below all came from one sample that was sequenced in a study of Ad26.COV2.S vaccination and SARS-CoV-2 variants. Treatment specified: around 19 received Ad26.COV2.S at low or high dose, single or two shots; about 5 received placebo; per-sample allocation not given. Vaccine and placebo recipients were sampled on day 63 after the first injection. Method: immunoSEQ multiplex PCR; TCRdb's copy keeps in-frame clones and lacks some. This sample carries roughly 270,000 clones, roughly 86% of them seen once, and the ten largest clones take around 3%. The sequenced sample was peripheral blood, obtained in a trial of Ad26.COV2.S vaccine versus placebo. These receptors were obtained from a person aged 18 to 59 who received the Ad26.COV2.S COVID-19 vaccine or a placebo.

The chain is built from TRBV2 and TRBJ1-2; 11 bases agree with TRBD1. Trimming took 6 bases from V and 8 from J; bases not matched to a gene: 5. CDR1 and CDR2 from the germline V gene are SNHLY and FYNNEI. This CDR3 comprises 13 residues. The CDR3 is CASRRTGGLGYTF. The CDR3 DNA reads as TGTGCCAGCAGACGGACAGGGGGCCTGGGCTACACCTTC.

The chain combines TRBV7-9 with TRBJ2-7; 9 bases fit TRBD2. The CDR3 has 15 residues. J gave up 2 bases and V 4 bases, and 6 bases lay outside the gene matches. CDR1 is SEHNR, CDR2 FQNEAQ, per germline (reference sequence). This CDR3 is CASSYSGSNPYEQYF. The DNA of the CDR3 is TGTGCCAGCAGCTATAGCGGGAGTAACCCCTACGAGCAGTACTTC. The full variable domain, completed using reference TRBV7-9 and TRBJ2-7, is DTGVSQNPRHKITKRGQNVTFRCDPISEHNRLYWYRQTLGQGPEFLTYFQNEAQLEKSRLLSDRFSAERPKGSFSTLEIQRTEQGDSAMYLCASSYSGSNPYEQYFGPGTRLTVT.

V gene TRBV5-1 combines with J gene TRBJ2-7; no definite D call. V was clipped by 0 bases and J by 0 bases, with 13 bases between them. The germline V gene encodes CDR1 SGHRS and CDR2 YFSETQ. This CDR3 region has 16 residues. For the CDR3, the DNA is TGCGCCAGCAGCTTGGGTCCAGTAACGGCCTCCTACGAGCAGTACTTC. Translating it yields CASSLGPVTASYEQYF.

CDR3 protein: CASSLGTAYEQYF. The CDR3 nucleotides are TGTGCCAGCAGCTTAGGGACAGCCTACGAGCAGTACTTC. The genes are TRBV7-3 and TRBJ2-7; TRBD1 matches 7 bases. V lost 2 bases to trimming and J lost 2 bases; unmatched junction nucleotides: 0. There are 13 residues in the CDR3. Germline CDR1 and CDR2: SGHTA and FQGTGA.

The chain combines TRBV7-3 with TRBJ2-2; 10 bases match TRBD1. Germline V CDR1 and CDR2: SGHTA, FQGTGA. CDR3 size: 16 residues. V shed 3 bases, J shed 2 bases, and the junction held 3 bases outside the gene matches. This CDR3 is CASSFRDRGNTGELFF. For the CDR3, the DNA is TGTGCCAGCAGCTTTAGGGACAGGGGCAACACCGGGGAGCTGTTTTTT. The entire variable domain, with the rest obtained from reference TRBV7-3 and TRBJ2-2, is as follows: GAGVSQTPSNKVTEKGKYVELRCDPISGHTALYWYRQSLGQGPEFLIYFQGTGAADDSGLPNDRFFAVRPEGSVSTLKIQRTERGDSAVYLCASSFRDRGNTGELFFGEGSRLTVL.

This chain uses TRBV6-5 with TRBJ2-7, with TRBD1 as a possible D gene (5 bases). Trimming shortened V by 0 bases and J by 2 bases, and 11 bases separated the two germline ends. The germline V gene has CDR1 MNHEY and CDR2 SVGAGI. This CDR3 contains 15 residues. This CDR3 reads CASSYSTDTPYEQYF. The CDR3 DNA reads TGTGCCAGCAGTTACTCGACGGACACCCCCTACGAGCAGTACTTC.

This clone came up a few times. The chain has TRBV7-9 and TRBJ2-3, with 10 bases matching TRBD2. Germline CDR1 SEHNR, CDR2 FQNEAQ (reference sequence). The CDR3 is 15 amino acids. The V segment lost 5 bases and the J segment 6 bases; nucleotides outside the gene matches: 8. The chain's CDR3 is CASSRSGRAGDTQYF. The CDR3 bases are TGTGCCAGCAGCCGGAGCGGGAGGGCCGGGGATACGCAGTATTTT. The complete variable domain, with remaining parts taken from reference TRBV7-9 and TRBJ2-3, reads DTGVSQNPRHKITKRGQNVTFRCDPISEHNRLYWYRQTLGQGPEFLTYFQNEAQLEKSRLLSDRFSAERPKGSFSTLEIQRTEQGDSAMYLCASSRSGRAGDTQYFGPGTRLTVL.

The rearrangement joins TRBV27 to TRBJ2-5; D gene unclear. Germline values: CDR1 MNHEY, CDR2 SMNVEV (reference sequence). This CDR3 has 15 amino acids. Trimming pared 4 bases from V and 5 bases from J, leaving 17 bases between. CDR3 coding DNA: TGTGCCAGCAGTTATACCGCGATCCGTCGGGAGACCCAGTACTTC. This encodes CASSYTAIRRETQYF.

The V call is TRBV27, the J call TRBJ2-1, with 12 bases that match TRBD2. Germline CDR1 is MNHEY and CDR2 is SMNVEV (reference sequence). CDR3 size: 16 residues. V was pared by 4 bases and J by 1 base, with 2 bases of the junction left unmatched. This CDR3 reads CASSSGLAGSYNEQFF. CDR3 nucleotides: TGTGCCAGCAGTTCGGGACTAGCGGGTTCCTACAATGAGCAGTTCTTC.

The chain employs TRBV7-9 and TRBJ2-1; D is unresolved. The V and J ends lost 2 bases and 5 bases respectively, with 4 bases between them. The germline gives CDR1 SEHNR, CDR2 FQNEAQ (reference sequence). This CDR3 has 12 amino acids. The CDR3 is CASSLLNNEQFF. CDR3 sequence (DNA): TGTGCCAGCAGCTTACTGAACAATGAGCAGTTCTTC.

This chain joins TRBV7-9 and TRBJ2-5; possible D gene TRBD2, 6 bases. Germline V lookup: CDR1 SEHNR, CDR2 FQNEAQ (reference sequence). V lost 5 bases to trimming and J lost 6 bases, with 16 bases between them. CDR3 length equals 14 residues. CDR3 sequence reads: CASSLSGLAKTQYF. DNA for the CDR3: TGTGCCAGCAGCCTGTCTGGGCTAGCGAAGACCCAGTACTTC.

The J gene is TRBJ1-2, the V gene TRBV4-3; D not resolved. This CDR3 has 13 amino acids. The V gene's germline CDR1 is LGHNA and CDR2 YSLEER. Between the trimmed V and J ends, which lost 1 base and 4 bases, there was a span of 7 bases. The CDR3 spells CASSQAPTYGYTF. CDR3 bases: TGCGCCAGCAGCCAAGCCCCCACCTATGGCTACACCTTC.

The rearrangement joins TRBV27 to TRBJ2-7; 13 bases line up with TRBD2. This CDR3 spans 18 amino acids. V was pared by 4 bases and J by 0 bases, with 9 bases of the junction left unmatched. Per germline, CDR1 MNHEY and CDR2 SMNVEV (reference sequence). CDR3 amino acids: CASSSPGLAGRSSYEQYF. DNA for the CDR3: TGTGCCAGCAGTTCGCCGGGACTAGCGGGGCGGTCCTCCTACGAGCAGTACTTC.

This clone showed up just a few times. Other DNA variants within this sample encode the same CDR3. V is TRBV27 and J is TRBJ1-5; no definite D call. Germline loops: CDR1 MNHEY, CDR2 SMNVEV (reference sequence). This CDR3 is built from 14 residues. V was shortened by 6 bases and J by 0 bases, with 9 bases between the two germline ends. The CDR3, as DNA: TGTGCCAGCAGGGGAGATTATAGCAATCAGCCCCAGCATTTT. Translating it yields CASRGDYSNQPQHF.

The chain couples TRBV2 to TRBJ2-3, with TRBD2 matching 11 bases. The V and J ends lost 7 bases and 6 bases, in that order; junction bases with no gene match: 12. The CDR3 length is 16 residues. Germline CDR1 is SNHLY and CDR2 is FYNNEI. The CDR3 loop reads CASTEGLAGGTDTQYF. The DNA of the CDR3 is TGTGCCAGCACCGAAGGGCTAGCGGGAGGTACCGATACGCAGTATTTT.

This chain uses TRBV28 with TRBJ1-2; 7 positions agree with TRBD1. The V gene end was trimmed by 8 bases and the J gene end by 8 bases; junction bases not matched to a gene: 8. CDR1 is MDHEN, CDR2 SYDVKM, per germline. The CDR3 extends over 12 amino acids. CDR3 sequence (DNA): TGTGCCAGCCAGGGGGGGCAGTTAGGCTACACCTTC. Translating gives CASQGGQLGYTF.

The chain combines TRBV18 with TRBJ2-3; D remains unclear. The length of the CDR3 is 17 residues. Germline CDR1 is KGHSH and CDR2 is LQKENI. V lost 1 base, J lost 4 bases, and 18 bases lay in between. CDR3 in amino acids: CASSPLAYRSEADTQYF. The CDR3 coding sequence is TGTGCCAGCTCACCACTAGCTTATAGGTCAGAAGCAGATACGCAGTATTTT.